This T cell receptor (beta chain) was recorded in a study of spatial heterogeneity in lung cancer. Study-level information: Detection of beta-chain sequences consistently exceeded that of alpha-chain sequences. On average, each unique TCR and UMI combination appeared more than ten times in raw reads. Whole-study results and caveats: Resection saw ubiquitous expanded tumor TCRs appear in blood more than follow-up did.

The CDR3 has 14 residues. The germline CDR1 and CDR2 sequences are ENHRY and SYGVKD. Trimming took 3 bases from V and 2 from J; bases not matched to a gene: 1. The time point is: sample taken at primary tumor resection. Tumor, nontumor lung or frozen PBMC supplied whole RNA that was sequenced unsorted. This clonotype was detected many times. Its target is not known. The library protocol tagged each TCR cDNA with a unique molecular identifier. TCRdb reprocessed the 5' RACE reads with MiXCR, giving one entry per CDR3 protein. The sample lists about 85,000 distinct CDR3 sequences; 15% to 25% were seen once.

The TCR was taken from a male donor with early-stage non-small cell lung cancer. The sample in question was PBMCs, obtained at surgery. This chain uses TRBV10-3 with TRBJ1-3, with 7 bases identical to TRBD1. The CDR3 loop reads CAISDQGAGNTIYF. The DNA of the CDR3 is TGTGCCATCAGTGACCAGGGGGCTGGAAACACCATATATTTT.